Following are 11 T cell receptor beta chains from one sample sequenced in a study of T cells in women clearing cervical HPV infection. The assay was immunoSEQ multiplex PCR, and TCRdb's table has in-frame clones only and misses some. The specimen's table records over 30,000 clones. The sequenced sample was blood buffy coat. The receptors were gathered from a woman between 18 and 69 years old with a cervical HPV16 infection that either progressed to CIN3+ or cleared (not recorded which).

A word on this clone: Sequencing ends 3 residues short of the CDR3 end; the germline J gene provides the rest. The rearrangement uses TRBV7-2 and TRBJ1-5, with a weak D call TRBD1 (6 bases). This CDR3 is built from 15 residues. Trimming took 0 bases from V and 7 from J, leaving 13 bases between them. Germline CDR1 and CDR2: SGHTA and FQGNSA. CDR3 amino acids: CASSLAVGAGQPQHF. Partial CDR3 DNA: TGTGCCAGCAGCTTAGCGGTGGGGGCAGGGCAGCCC.

A remark on this clone: Read coverage stops 3 residues before the CDR3 terminus; the germline J gene supplies the remainder. V usage is TRBV11-2 and J usage is TRBJ1-5; D is perhaps TRBD1 (5 bases). The CDR3 contains 14 residues. The V end lost 2 bases, the J end lost 3 bases, and 8 bases lay between the germline ends. The germline V gene has CDR1 SGHAT and CDR2 FQNNGV. The DNA read from the CDR3 is TGTGCCAGCAGCTTATGGGGGGACAATCAGCCC. It yields the protein CASSLWGDNQP. The entire CDR3 is CASSLWGDNQPQHF.

CDR3 protein: CASSSRDRGLGYGYTF. The DNA read from the CDR3 is TGTGCCAGCAGCTCCCGGGACAGGGGATTGGGCTATGGC. The V gene is TRBV7-8, the J gene TRBJ1-2, with 10 nucleotides matching TRBD1. The observed sequence ends 3 residues before the CDR3 terminus, with the missing tail filled in from the germline J gene. CDR1 and CDR2 from the germline V gene are SGHVS and FQNEAQ. The V segment lost 4 bases and the J segment 4 bases; nucleotides outside the gene matches: 9. This CDR3 comprises 16 residues.

Notes on this clone: The CDR3 end lies 3 residues beyond the end of the read and is filled in from the germline J gene. The chain is built from TRBV12-5 and TRBJ1-2; D remains ambiguous. Looked up from germline, CDR1 is LGHNT and CDR2 is FRNRAP. The CDR3 totals 15 residues. The part of the CDR3 DNA that was read is TGTGCTAGTGGTTTGGTAGGTGCGGAAACTTGGGGC. It codes for CASGLVGAETWG. The CDR3 in its entirety is CASGLVGAETWGYTF.

Of note for this clone: The read halts 3 residues ahead of the CDR3 end, with the missing end drawn from the germline J gene. The V gene is TRBV19, the J gene TRBJ1-2; TRBD1 agrees at 11 bases. The CDR3 is 17 amino acids. The germline CDR1 and CDR2 sequences are LNHDA and SQIVND (reference sequence). The CDR3 is CASSPTGTGGYSYDYTF. Incomplete CDR3 DNA: TGTGCCAGTAGCCCGACCGGGACAGGGGGTTACTCCTACGAC. The full variable domain, completed using reference TRBV19 and TRBJ1-2, is DGGITQSPKYLFRKEGQNVTLSCEQNLNHDAMYWYRQDPGQGLRLIYYSQIVNDFQKGDIAEGYSVSREKKESFPLTVTSAQKNPTAFYLCASSPTGTGGYSYDYTFGSGTRLTVV.

About this clone: The read halts 3 residues ahead of the CDR3 end, with the missing end drawn from the germline J gene. This sequence joins TRBV30 and TRBJ2-2; D call uncertain. This CDR3 has 11 amino acids. Per germline, CDR1 GTSNPN and CDR2 SVGIG (reference sequence). Trimming left V 3 bases short and J 7 bases short, with 6 bases between. This CDR3 is CAWRHGGELFF. The part of the CDR3 DNA that was read is TGTGCCTGGAGACATGGCGGGGAG.

Note on this clone: Read data end 3 residues before the CDR3 end; the end is taken from the germline J gene. The chain recombines TRBV7-8 with TRBJ1-1; D not resolved. Trimming shortened V by 2 bases and J by 5 bases, and 6 bases separated the two germline ends. Germline V gene sequence: CDR1 SGHVS, CDR2 FQNEAQ. This CDR3 comprises 12 residues. CDR3 DNA (partial): TGTGCCAGCAGCTTATACGGGACTGAA. Translation gives CASSLYGTE. The entire CDR3 reads CASSLYGTEAFF.

Incomplete CDR3 DNA: TGTGCCAGCAGCTTAGTACGGGGGACTCAAGAGACC. Protein: CASSLVRGTQET. The whole CDR3 protein reads CASSLVRGTQETQYF. J is TRBJ2-5 and V is TRBV11-2, with a tentative D call TRBD2 (6 bases). Coverage ceases 3 residues before the CDR3 finishes, and the germline J gene fills in the end. Germline CDR1 reads SGHAT; CDR2 reads FQNNGV. The CDR3 runs 15 residues. Trimming pared 1 base from V and 2 bases from J, leaving 11 bases between.

Of note for this clone: The read comes to an end 3 residues before the CDR3 does, leaving the germline J gene to fill in the end. V gene TRBV7-2 combines with J gene TRBJ2-7; D gene unclear. Trimming took off 5 bases at V and 6 bases at J, with 14 bases between the two ends. Germline lookup yields CDR1 SGHTA and CDR2 FQGNSA. There are 13 residues in the CDR3. CDR3 protein: CASSRYESGEQYF. CDR3 bases read: TGTGCCAGCAGCCGCTACGAGTCAGGCGAG.

About this clone itself: The sequence runs out 3 residues before the end of the CDR3; the remainder is reconstructed from the germline J gene. This chain joins TRBV13 and TRBJ2-5; perhaps TRBD2 as D (6 bases). The CDR3 totals 15 residues. Looked up from germline, CDR1 is PRHDT and CDR2 is FYEKMQ (reference sequence). V was cut by 1 base and J by 2 bases, with 11 bases left in between. Incomplete CDR3 DNA: TGTGCCAGCAGCTTAGACGGGACTCATCAAGAGACC. Residues: CASSLDGTHQET. The complete CDR3 protein is CASSLDGTHQETQYF.

In the case of this clone: Read data end 3 residues before the CDR3 end; the end is taken from the germline J gene. V and J are TRBV19 and TRBJ1-5; D is ambiguous. V was clipped by 4 bases and J by 4 bases, with 8 bases between them. Germline-derived CDR1 and CDR2 are LNHDA and SQIVND (reference sequence). CDR3 size: 13 residues. This chain's CDR3 is CASSSGGNQPQHF. Partial CDR3 DNA: TGTGCCAGTAGTAGCGGTGGGAATCAGCCC.